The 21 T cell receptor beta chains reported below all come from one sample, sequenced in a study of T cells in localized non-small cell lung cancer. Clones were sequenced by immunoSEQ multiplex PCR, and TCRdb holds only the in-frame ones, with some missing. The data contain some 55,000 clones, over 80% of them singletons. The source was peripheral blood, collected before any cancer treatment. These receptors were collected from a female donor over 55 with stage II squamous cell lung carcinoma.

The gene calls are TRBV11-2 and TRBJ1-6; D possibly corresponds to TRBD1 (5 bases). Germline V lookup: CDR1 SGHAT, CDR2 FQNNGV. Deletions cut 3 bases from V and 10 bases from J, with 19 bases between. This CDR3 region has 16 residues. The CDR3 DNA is TGTGCCAGCAGCTTGGGGGTGCGGACCGGGGACTCACCCCTCCACTTT. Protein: CASSLGVRTGDSPLHF.

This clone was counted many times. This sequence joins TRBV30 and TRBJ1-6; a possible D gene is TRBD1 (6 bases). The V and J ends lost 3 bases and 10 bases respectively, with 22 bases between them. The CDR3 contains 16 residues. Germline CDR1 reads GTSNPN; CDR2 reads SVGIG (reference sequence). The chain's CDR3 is CAWRVYLPRGNSPLHF. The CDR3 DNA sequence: TGTGCCTGGAGAGTGTACCTACCCAGGGGTAACTCACCCCTCCACTTT.

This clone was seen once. CDR3 coding DNA: TGCGCCAGCAGCGTACAGGGGGGAGAGACCCAGTACTTC. Protein product: CASSVQGGETQYF. The J gene is TRBJ2-5, the V gene TRBV5-1; 8 positions agree with TRBD1. Germline CDR1 reads SGHRS; CDR2 reads YFSETQ. The CDR3 spans 13 residues. V was clipped by 4 bases and J by 4 bases; unmatched bases: 3.

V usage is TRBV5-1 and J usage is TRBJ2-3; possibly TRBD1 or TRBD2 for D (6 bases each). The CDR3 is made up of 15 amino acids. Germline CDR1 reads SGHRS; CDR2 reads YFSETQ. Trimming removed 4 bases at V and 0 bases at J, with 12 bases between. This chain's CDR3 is CASSLRGVSTDTQYF. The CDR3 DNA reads TGCGCCAGCAGCCTTAGGGGGGTCAGCACAGATACGCAGTATTTT.

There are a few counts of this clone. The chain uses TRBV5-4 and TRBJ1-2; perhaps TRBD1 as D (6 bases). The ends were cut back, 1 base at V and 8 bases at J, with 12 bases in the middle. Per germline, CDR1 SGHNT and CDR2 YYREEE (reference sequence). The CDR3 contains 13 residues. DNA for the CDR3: TGTGCCAGCAGCTTGACCACAGGGAGCGGCTACACCTTC. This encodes CASSLTTGSGYTF. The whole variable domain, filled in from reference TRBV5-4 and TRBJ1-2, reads ETGVTQSPTHLIKTRGQQVTLRCSSQSGHNTVSWYQQALGQGPQFIFQYYREEENGRGNFPPRFSGLQFPNYSSELNVNALELDDSALYLCASSLTTGSGYTFGSGTRLTVV.

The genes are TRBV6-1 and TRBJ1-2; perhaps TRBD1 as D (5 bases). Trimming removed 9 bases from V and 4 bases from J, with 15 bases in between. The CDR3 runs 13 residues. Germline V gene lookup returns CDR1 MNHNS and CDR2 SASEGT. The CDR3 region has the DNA TGTGCCAGTGAATCGGGGCCCGGCTATGGCTACACCTTC. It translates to CASESGPGYGYTF.

The CDR3 sequence is CASSIPPNYGYTF. Here the CDR3 DNA reads TGTGCCAGTAGTATCCCTCCTAACTATGGCTACACCTTC. This rearrangement joins TRBV19 to TRBJ1-2; D unclear. V was pared by 3 bases and J by 0 bases, with 5 bases between. Germline assignment: CDR1 LNHDA and CDR2 SQIVND (reference sequence). The CDR3 runs 13 residues.

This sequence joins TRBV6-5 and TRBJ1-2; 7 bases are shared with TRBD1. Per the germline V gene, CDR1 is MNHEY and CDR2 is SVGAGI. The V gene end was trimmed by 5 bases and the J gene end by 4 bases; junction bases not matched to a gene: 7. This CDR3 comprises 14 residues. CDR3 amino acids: CASSGGSGGYGYTF. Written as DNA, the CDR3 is TGTGCCAGCAGTGGGGGCTCAGGGGGCTATGGCTACACCTTC.

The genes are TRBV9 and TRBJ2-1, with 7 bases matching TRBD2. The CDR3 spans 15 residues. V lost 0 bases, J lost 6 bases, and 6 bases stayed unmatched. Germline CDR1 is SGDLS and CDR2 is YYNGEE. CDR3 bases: TGTGCCAGCAGCGTAGCTATGGCGGGAGTCAATGAGCAGTTCTTC. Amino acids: CASSVAMAGVNEQFF.

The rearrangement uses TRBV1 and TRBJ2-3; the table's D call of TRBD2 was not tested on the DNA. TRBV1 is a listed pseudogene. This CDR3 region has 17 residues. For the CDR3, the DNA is TGCACCAGCAGCCAAGATCTTGGTAGCGGGGTCACAGATACGCAGTATTTT. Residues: CTSSQDLGSGVTDTQYF.

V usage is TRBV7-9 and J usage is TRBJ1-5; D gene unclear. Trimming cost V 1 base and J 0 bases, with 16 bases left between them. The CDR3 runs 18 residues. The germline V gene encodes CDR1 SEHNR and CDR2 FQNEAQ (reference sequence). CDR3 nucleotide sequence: TGTGCCAGCAGCTTAGAACAGTCTAGCGTTTATAGCAATCAGCCCCAGCATTTT. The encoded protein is CASSLEQSSVYSNQPQHF.

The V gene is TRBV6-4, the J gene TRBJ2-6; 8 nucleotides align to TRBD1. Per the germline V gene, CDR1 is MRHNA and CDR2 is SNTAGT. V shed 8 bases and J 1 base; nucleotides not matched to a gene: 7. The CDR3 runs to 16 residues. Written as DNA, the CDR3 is TGTGCCAGCTCCGGACAGGGCCTTTCTGGGGCCAACGTCCTGACTTTC. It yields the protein CASSGQGLSGANVLTF.

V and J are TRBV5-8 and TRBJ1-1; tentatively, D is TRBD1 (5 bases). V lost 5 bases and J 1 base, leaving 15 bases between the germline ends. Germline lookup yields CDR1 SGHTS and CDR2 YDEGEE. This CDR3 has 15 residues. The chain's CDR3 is CASRPRDGRNTEAFF. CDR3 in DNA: TGTGCCAGCAGGCCGAGGGACGGGAGGAACACTGAAGCTTTCTTT. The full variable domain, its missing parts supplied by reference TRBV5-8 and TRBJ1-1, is EAGVTQSPTHLIKTRGQQATLRCSPISGHTSVYWYQQALGLGLQFLLWYDEGEERNRGNFPPRFSGRQFPNYSSELNVNALELEDSALYLCASRPRDGRNTEAFFGQGTRLTVV.

This chain's CDR3 is CASSLDVGETQYF. The CDR3 DNA reads as TGTGCCAGCAGCTTGGACGTAGGCGAGACCCAGTACTTC. The V call is TRBV5-4, the J call TRBJ2-5; no clear D. Trimming shortened V by 0 bases and J by 5 bases, and 8 bases separated the two germline ends. The CDR3 sequence is 13 residues long. CDR1 SGHNT and CDR2 YYREEE come from the germline V gene (reference sequence).

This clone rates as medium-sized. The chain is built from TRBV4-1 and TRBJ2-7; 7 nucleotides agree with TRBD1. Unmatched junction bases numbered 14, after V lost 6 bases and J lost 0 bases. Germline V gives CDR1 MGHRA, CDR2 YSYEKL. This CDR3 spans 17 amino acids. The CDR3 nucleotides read TGCGCCAGCAGACAAAGAGAAACAGGGGCACCCTCCTACGAGCAGTACTTC. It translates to CASRQRETGAPSYEQYF.

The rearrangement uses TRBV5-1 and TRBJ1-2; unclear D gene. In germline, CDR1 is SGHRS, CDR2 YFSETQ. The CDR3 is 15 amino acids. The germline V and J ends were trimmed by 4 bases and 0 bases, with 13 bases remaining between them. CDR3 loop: CASSPDGRANYGYTF. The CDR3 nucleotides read TGCGCCAGCAGCCCGGACGGCCGAGCTAACTATGGCTACACCTTC.

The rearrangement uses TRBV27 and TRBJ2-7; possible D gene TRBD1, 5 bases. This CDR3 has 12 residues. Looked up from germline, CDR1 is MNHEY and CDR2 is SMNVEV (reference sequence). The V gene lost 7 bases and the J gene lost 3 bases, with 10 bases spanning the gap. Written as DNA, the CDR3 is TGTGCCAGCAAGGGCAGGGTCTACGAGCAGTACTTC. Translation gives CASKGRVYEQYF.

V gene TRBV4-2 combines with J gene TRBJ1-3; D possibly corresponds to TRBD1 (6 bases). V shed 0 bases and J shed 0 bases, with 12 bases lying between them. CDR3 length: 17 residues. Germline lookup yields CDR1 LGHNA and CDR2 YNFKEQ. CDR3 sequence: CASSQDQGRPSGNTIYF. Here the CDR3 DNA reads TGTGCCAGCAGCCAAGATCAGGGGCGCCCCTCTGGAAACACCATATATTTT.

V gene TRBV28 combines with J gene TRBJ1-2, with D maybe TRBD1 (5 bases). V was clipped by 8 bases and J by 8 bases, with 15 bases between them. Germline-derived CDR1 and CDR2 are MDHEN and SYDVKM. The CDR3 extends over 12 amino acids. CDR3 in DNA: TGTGCCAGCTGGGAGAGGAGGGGAGGCTACACCTTC. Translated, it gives CASWERRGGYTF.

For the CDR3, the DNA is TGTGCCAGCACTCTCGGGGACAGGGTCACCGGGGAGCTGTTTTTT. Protein product: CASTLGDRVTGELFF. This chain joins TRBV5-4 and TRBJ2-2; 9 bases map to TRBD1. This CDR3 has 15 residues. Germline V lookup: CDR1 SGHNT, CDR2 YYREEE (reference sequence). After removal of 6 bases from V and 4 bases from J, the junction contained 7 bases not matched to a gene.

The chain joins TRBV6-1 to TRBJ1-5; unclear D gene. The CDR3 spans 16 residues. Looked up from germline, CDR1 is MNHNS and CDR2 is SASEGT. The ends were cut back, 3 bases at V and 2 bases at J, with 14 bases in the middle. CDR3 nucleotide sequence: TGTGCCAGCAGTGAGCAGCGCCCGCGGGGCAATCAGCCCCAGCATTTT. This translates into CASSEQRPRGNQPQHF.